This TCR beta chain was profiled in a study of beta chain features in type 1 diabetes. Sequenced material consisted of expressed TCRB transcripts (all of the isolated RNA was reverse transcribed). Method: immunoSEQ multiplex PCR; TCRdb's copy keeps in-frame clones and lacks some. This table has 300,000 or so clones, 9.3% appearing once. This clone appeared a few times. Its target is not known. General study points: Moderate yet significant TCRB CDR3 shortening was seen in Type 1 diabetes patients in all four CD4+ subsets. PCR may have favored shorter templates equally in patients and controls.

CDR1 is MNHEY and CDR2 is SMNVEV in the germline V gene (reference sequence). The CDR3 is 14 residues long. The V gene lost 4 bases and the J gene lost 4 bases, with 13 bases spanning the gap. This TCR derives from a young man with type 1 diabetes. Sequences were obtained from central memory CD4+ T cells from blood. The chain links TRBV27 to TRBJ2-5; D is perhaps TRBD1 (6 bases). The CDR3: CASSSTGTPETQYF. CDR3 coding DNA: TGTGCCAGCAGTTCCACAGGGACCCCAGAGACCCAGTACTTC.